A selection of T cell receptor beta chains follows, all from one sample in a study of blood T cell repertoires in COVID-19. TCRdb keeps only in-frame clones here, not all; method: immunoSEQ multiplex PCR. The table lists more than 45,000 clones, roughly nine tenths of them singletons. The sample was peripheral blood. The source of these receptors is a woman aged 70-85 years with active COVID-19. CDR3s include the opening cysteine and the closing phenylalanine or tryptophan. Each record gives: J gene, D gene, clone size, V gene, CDR3 protein, CDR3 DNA. D genes are given only for firm matches. Clone sizes are given selectively: once, few, many, or a class where the clone is expanded.

>TRBJ1-1|TRBD1|once|TRBV20-1
CSASRGGNTEAFF
TGCAGTGCTAGTCGAGGGGGCAACACTGAAGCTTTCTTT
>TRBJ1-4|TRBD1|once|TRBV16
CASSQWTGQDEKLFF
TGTGCCAGCAGCCAATGGACCGGACAGGACGAAAAACTGTTTTTT
>TRBJ1-6|TRBD1|NA|TRBV7-2
CASSAWTGGNSPLHF
TGTGCCAGCAGCGCCTGGACAGGGGGTAATTCACCCCTCCACTTT
>TRBJ2-3|TRBD2|NA|TRBV30
CAWRKAGDPDTQYF
TGTGCCTGGAGGAAAGCGGGAGATCCAGATACGCAGTATTTT
>TRBJ2-3|TRBD2|NA|TRBV9
CASSASGKTDTQYF
TGTGCCAGCAGCGCTAGCGGGAAAACAGATACGCAGTATTTT
>TRBJ1-5|NA|NA|TRBV28
CASSPDSRNNQPQHF
TGTGCCAGCAGCCCGGACAGTAGGAACAATCAGCCCCAGCATTTT
>TRBJ2-7|TRBD2|NA|TRBV28
CATSGTSLYEQYF
TGTGCCACCAGTGGGACTAGCCTCTACGAGCAGTACTTC
>TRBJ2-2|TRBD1|NA|TRBV19
CASSIRQGGAGELFF
TGTGCCAGTAGTATACGACAGGGGGGAGCCGGGGAGCTGTTTTTT
>TRBJ2-2|NA|NA|TRBV4-1
CASSQEDSTGELFF
TGCGCCAGCAGCCAGGAGGATAGCACCGGGGAGCTGTTTTTT
>TRBJ2-7|NA|NA|TRBV7-9
CASTESTAYEQYF
TGTGCCAGTACGGAATCAACTGCCTACGAGCAGTACTTC
>TRBJ2-5|TRBD2|NA|TRBV19
CASTSGRLGETQYF
TGTGCCAGTACTAGCGGGAGACTGGGGGAGACCCAGTACTTC
>TRBJ1-2|NA|NA|TRBV11-2
CASSLSTNYGYTF
TGTGCCAGCAGCTTATCAACTAACTATGGCTACACCTTC
>TRBJ2-7|NA|once|TRBV6-5
CASSYMSGPYEQYF
TGTGCCAGCAGTTACATGAGCGGTCCCTACGAGCAGTACTTC
>TRBJ1-2|NA|NA|TRBV7-2
CASSLGPIENYGYTF
TGTGCCAGCAGCTTAGGCCCGATAGAAAACTATGGCTACACCTTC
>TRBJ2-7|TRBD2|NA|TRBV4-1
CASSQTSGSGYEQYF
TGCGCCAGCAGCCAAACTAGCGGGAGTGGTTACGAGCAGTACTTC